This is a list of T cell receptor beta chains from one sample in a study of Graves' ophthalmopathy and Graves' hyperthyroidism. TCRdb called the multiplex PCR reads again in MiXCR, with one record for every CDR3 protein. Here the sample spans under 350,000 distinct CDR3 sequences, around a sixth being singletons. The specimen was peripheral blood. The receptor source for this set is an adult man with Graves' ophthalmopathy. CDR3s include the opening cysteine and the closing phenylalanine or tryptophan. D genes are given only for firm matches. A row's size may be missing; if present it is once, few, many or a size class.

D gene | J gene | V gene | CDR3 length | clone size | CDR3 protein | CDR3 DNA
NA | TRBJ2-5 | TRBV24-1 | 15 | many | CATSDFRTAQETQYF | TGTGCCACCAGTGATTTTCGGACAGCACAAGAGACCCAGTACTTC
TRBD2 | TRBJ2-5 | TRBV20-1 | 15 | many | CSASRSAGAPQTQYF | TGCAGTGCTAGCCGATCAGCGGGGGCTCCGCAGACCCAGTACTTC
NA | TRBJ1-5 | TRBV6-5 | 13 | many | CASSLEAGQPQHF | TGTGCCAGCAGTTTAGAAGCGGGGCAGCCCCAGCATTTT
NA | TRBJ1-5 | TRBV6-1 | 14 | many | CASSENRVGQPQHF | TGTGCCAGCAGTGAAAACAGGGTCGGACAGCCCCAGCATTTT
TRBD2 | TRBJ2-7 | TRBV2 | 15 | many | CASSRFRTSQHEQYF | TGTGCCAGCAGTCGATTTCGGACTAGCCAACACGAGCAGTACTTC
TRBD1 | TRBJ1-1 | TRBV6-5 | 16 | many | CASSYDRVGIGTEAFF | TGTGCCAGCAGTTACGACAGGGTCGGTATTGGCACTGAAGCTTTCTTT
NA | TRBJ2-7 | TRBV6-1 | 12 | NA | CASEQGYSEQYF | TGTGCCAGCGAACAAGGGTACTCCGAGCAGTACTTC
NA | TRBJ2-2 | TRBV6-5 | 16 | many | CASSYVAGAGTGELFF | TGTGCCAGCAGTTACGTCGCCGGGGCGGGTACCGGGGAGCTGTTTTTT
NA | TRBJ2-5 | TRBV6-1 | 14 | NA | CASSEVAEQETQYF | TGTGCCAGCAGTGAAGTGGCGGAACAAGAGACCCAGTACTTC
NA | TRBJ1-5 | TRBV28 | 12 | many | CAQQSGNQPQHF | TGTGCCCAGCAGTCTGGCAATCAGCCCCAGCATTTT
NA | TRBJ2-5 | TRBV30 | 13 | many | CAWRRQAGETQYF | TGTGCCTGGAGAAGACAGGCTGGGGAGACCCAGTACTTC
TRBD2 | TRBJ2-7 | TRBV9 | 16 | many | CASSPRLAGGAYEQYF | TGTGCCAGCAGCCCCCGACTAGCGGGGGGGGCCTACGAGCAGTACTTC
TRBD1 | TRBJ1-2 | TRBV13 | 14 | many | CASSPTGTGYGYTF | TGTGCCAGCAGCCCCACCGGGACAGGTTATGGCTACACCTTC
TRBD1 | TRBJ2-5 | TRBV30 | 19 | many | CAWSNPRPGQGAWEETQYF | TGTGCCTGGAGTAACCCCCGCCCGGGACAGGGGGCCTGGGAAGAGACCCAGTACTTC
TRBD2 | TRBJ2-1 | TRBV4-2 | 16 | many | CASSGVSGGAYNEQFF | TGTGCCAGCAGCGGGGTTAGCGGGGGGGCCTACAATGAGCAGTTCTTC
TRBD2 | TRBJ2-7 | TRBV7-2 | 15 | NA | CASSLQASGSSEQYF | TGTGCCAGCAGCTTACAGGCTAGCGGGAGTTCAGAGCAGTACTTC
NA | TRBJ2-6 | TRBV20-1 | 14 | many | CSALRRAGANVLTF | TGCAGTGCTCTTAGGAGGGCTGGGGCCAACGTCCTGACTTTC
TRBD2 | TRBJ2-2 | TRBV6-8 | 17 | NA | CASSYGSGGSNTGELFF | TGTGCCAGCAGTTACGGTAGCGGGGGATCCAACACCGGGGAGCTGTTTTTT
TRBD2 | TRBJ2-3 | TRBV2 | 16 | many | CASSEETSGRRDTQYF | TGTGCCAGCAGTGAGGAGACTAGCGGGAGAAGAGATACGCAGTATTTT
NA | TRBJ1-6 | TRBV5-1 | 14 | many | CASSTGQDNSPLHF | TGCGCCAGCAGCACGGGACAAGATAATTCACCCCTCCACTTT
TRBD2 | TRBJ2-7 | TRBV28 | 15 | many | CASSLPLAGGSEQYF | TGTGCCAGCAGTTTACCACTAGCGGGGGGTTCCGAGCAGTACTTC
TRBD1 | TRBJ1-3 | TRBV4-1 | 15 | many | CASSPRTGQGNTIYF | TGCGCCAGCAGCCCCAGGACAGGGCAAGGAAACACCATATATTTT